These 25 T cell receptor beta chains were sequenced from one sample in a study of T cell repertoires in cytomegalovirus infection. MiXCR, applied by TCRdb to the reads, yields one record per CDR3 protein. The table lists about 130,000 distinct CDR3 sequences, roughly a quarter of them singletons. Their antigens are not known. Sequencing was carried out using PBMCs, sequenced either directly or after in vitro stimulation (not recorded which). These receptors were collected from a human donor in good health (CMV status not recorded). Some clones in this sample may be carry-over from other donors' samples.

This sequence joins TRBV19 and TRBJ2-6, with D perhaps matching TRBD2 (6 bases). CDR3 size: 16 residues. The V end lost 3 bases, the J end lost 3 bases, and 12 bases lay between the germline ends. Germline CDR1 LNHDA, CDR2 SQIVND (reference sequence). The CDR3 sequence is CASSIGGSHGANVLTF. In DNA, the CDR3 is TGTGCCAGTAGTATCGGGGGATCTCATGGGGCCAACGTCCTGACTTTC.

This clonotype was seen a few times. V usage is TRBV7-2 and J usage is TRBJ2-1, with D perhaps TRBD2 (5 bases). CDR1 is SGHTA, CDR2 FQGNSA, per germline. The CDR3 loop spans 15 amino acids. Deletions cut 7 bases from V and 7 bases from J, with 20 bases between. This CDR3 is CASISRSSPQNEQFF. For the CDR3, the DNA is TGTGCCAGCATATCCCGGTCTAGCCCTCAAAATGAGCAGTTCTTC.

V usage is TRBV19 and J usage is TRBJ1-2, with D possibly TRBD1 on 5 matching bases. Trimming removed 4 bases from V and 4 bases from J, with 13 bases in between. The germline V gene has CDR1 LNHDA and CDR2 SQIVND (reference sequence). The CDR3 has 14 amino acids. The CDR3: CASSTLTETYGYTF. In DNA, the CDR3 is TGTGCCAGTAGTACGCTGACAGAGACCTATGGCTACACCTTC.

In its sample, this clonotype was seen once. V usage is TRBV19 and J usage is TRBJ1-4; D unresolved. Germline CDR1 and CDR2: LNHDA and SQIVND (reference sequence). The CDR3 is made up of 15 amino acids. V lost 6 bases and J 5 bases, leaving 16 bases between the germline ends. Here the CDR3 reads CASRPLDKYNEKLFF. DNA of the CDR3: TGTGCCAGTAGACCCCTAGACAAATACAATGAAAAACTGTTTTTT.

This chain connects TRBV30 to TRBJ1-6; D gene unclear. Trimming pared 3 bases from V and 7 bases from J, leaving 13 bases between. The germline V gene has CDR1 GTSNPN and CDR2 SVGIG (reference sequence). This CDR3 has 14 amino acids. CDR3 region: CAWSSFERNSPLHF. The CDR3 DNA sequence: TGTGCCTGGAGCTCCTTCGAGCGGAATTCACCCCTCCACTTT.

The CDR3 region is CASSSPGAVSYNEQFF. The CDR3 DNA is TGCGCCAGCAGCTCTCCCGGAGCGGTCTCCTACAATGAGCAGTTCTTC. The V and J genes are TRBV4-3 and TRBJ2-1; tentative D call: TRBD2 (5 bases). Germline CDR1 is LGHNA and CDR2 is YSLEER. The CDR3 covers 16 residues. Trimming left V 5 bases short and J 0 bases short, with 14 bases between.

This clonotype turned up a few times. The rearrangement joins TRBV19 to TRBJ1-2; weak D call: TRBD1 (6 bases). V was trimmed by 3 bases and J by 4 bases, leaving 15 bases between them. CDR3 length: 15 amino acids. The germline CDR1 and CDR2 sequences are LNHDA and SQIVND (reference sequence). CDR3: CASSIVIRDTYGYTF. The CDR3 nucleotides read TGTGCCAGTAGTATCGTAATACGGGACACCTATGGCTACACCTTC.

This clonotype was counted at least ten times. The genes are TRBV7-2 and TRBJ1-5; 11 positions match TRBD1. Looked up from germline, CDR1 is SGHTA and CDR2 is FQGNSA. The V gene end was trimmed by 2 bases and the J gene end by 0 bases; junction bases not matched to a gene: 15. This CDR3 has 21 residues. The CDR3 loop is CASSLSHPDRGRMNSNQPQHF. The DNA of the CDR3 is TGTGCCAGCAGCTTATCCCATCCGGACAGGGGGCGAATGAATAGCAATCAGCCCCAGCATTTT.

By proportion, this clonotype is large. This chain connects TRBV27 to TRBJ2-3, with D hard to call. CDR1 and CDR2 (germline): MNHEY, SMNVEV (reference sequence). Between the trimmed V and J ends, which lost 3 bases and 10 bases, there was a span of 11 bases. This CDR3 region has 12 residues. The CDR3 protein is CASSFLPPAQYF. For the CDR3, the DNA is TGTGCCAGCAGTTTCCTTCCCCCCGCGCAGTATTTT.

This chain links TRBV2 with TRBJ1-2, with D perhaps TRBD1 (5 bases). Trimming took 6 bases from V and 6 from J, leaving 17 bases between them. Germline V gene lookup returns CDR1 SNHLY and CDR2 FYNNEI. This CDR3 region has 14 residues. DNA of the CDR3: TGTGCCAGCAGGGGGGGACTCCGGGGGAATGGCTACACCTTC. This translates into CASRGGLRGNGYTF.

The chain carries TRBV7-9 and TRBJ1-1, with 8 bases that match TRBD1. Germline CDR1 is SEHNR and CDR2 is FQNEAQ (reference sequence). V lost 7 bases and J lost 5; bases outside the gene matches: 6. The CDR3 runs to 13 residues. CDR3 DNA sequence: TGTGCCAGCATTGACAGGGGAGGGACTGAAGCTTTCTTT. Its protein product is CASIDRGGTEAFF.

This clonotype has ten or more counts. This rearrangement joins TRBV7-6 to TRBJ2-7; D is ambiguous. V lost 5 bases and J 12 bases, leaving 11 bases between the germline ends. Looked up from germline, CDR1 is SGHVS and CDR2 is FNYEAQ. The CDR3 sequence is 10 residues long. CDR3 DNA: TGTGCCAGCAGCCCTAAAGGCCCGTACTTC. This codes for CASSPKGPYF. Full variable domain (rest looked up from reference TRBV7-6 and TRBJ2-7): GAGVSQSPRYKVTKRGQDVALRCDPISGHVSLYWYRQALGQGPEFLTYFNYEAQQDKSGLPNDRFSAERPEGSISTLTIQRTEQRDSAMYRCASSPKGPYFGPGTRLTVT.

This clonotype showed up just a few times. V and J are TRBV4-1 and TRBJ2-2, with D maybe TRBD1 (5 bases). Trimming cost V 1 base and J 5 bases, with 17 bases left between them. This CDR3 comprises 17 residues. Looked up from germline, CDR1 is MGHRA and CDR2 is YSYEKL. The CDR3, as DNA: TGCGCCAGCAGCCAAGTCGCCAGGGTGGACCAAACCGGGGAGCTGTTTTTT. This sequence encodes CASSQVARVDQTGELFF.

The V call is TRBV10-3, the J call TRBJ2-1, with 10 bases aligning to TRBD2. The CDR3 has 13 residues. V trimming: 3 bases; J trimming: 10 bases; junction bases outside the gene matches: 3. The V gene's germline CDR1 is ENHRY and CDR2 SYGVKD. The CDR3 reads CAISDLAGEEQFF. CDR3 nucleotide sequence: TGTGCCATCAGTGACCTAGCGGGGGAAGAGCAGTTCTTC.

This clonotype was picked up a small number of times. The V and J genes are TRBV25-1 and TRBJ1-1; D is unclear. The CDR3 is 12 residues long. Trimming removed 4 bases from V and 1 base from J, with 4 bases in between. CDR1 MGHDK and CDR2 SYGVNS come from the germline V gene. The CDR3 region is CASSVRNTEAFF. The CDR3 nucleotides read TGTGCCAGCAGTGTACGGAACACTGAAGCTTTCTTT.

The table lists this clonotype with a few counts. V usage is TRBV10-3 and J usage is TRBJ1-1; possibly TRBD1 for D (5 bases). Germline V gene data show CDR1 as ENHRY and CDR2 as SYGVKD. V lost 6 bases and J 1 base, leaving 12 bases between the germline ends. The CDR3 is 14 residues long. DNA for the CDR3: TGTGCCATCAGGGCCGGGACTTCGAACACTGAAGCTTTCTTT. Translation gives CAIRAGTSNTEAFF.

This clonotype was seen a few times. The V gene is TRBV27, the J gene TRBJ1-1; no reliable D call. The V gene lost 5 bases and the J gene lost 3 bases, with 7 bases spanning the gap. The CDR3 totals 12 residues. Germline V gene data show CDR1 as MNHEY and CDR2 as SMNVEV (reference sequence). In DNA form, the CDR3 reads TGTGCCAGCAGTAAGCTTGACACTGAAGCTTTCTTT. This gives the protein CASSKLDTEAFF.

The gene calls are TRBV7-2 and TRBJ1-2, with no clear D. V was pared by 5 bases and J by 2 bases, with 12 bases between. The CDR3 is 14 residues long. The germline V gene has CDR1 SGHTA and CDR2 FQGNSA. This CDR3 reads CASSPSDGNYGYTF. The CDR3 DNA reads as TGTGCCAGCAGCCCGTCGGACGGAAACTATGGCTACACCTTC. Together with reference TRBV7-2 and TRBJ1-2, the CDR3 gives the full variable domain: GAGVSQSPSNKVTEKGKDVELRCDPISGHTALYWYRQSLGQGLEFLIYFQGNSAPDKSGLPSDRFSAERTGGSVSTLTIQRTQQEDSAVYLCASSPSDGNYGYTFGSGTRLTVV.

In regard to this clonotype: A read error is possible here, since a much larger clone lies one base away. The chain uses TRBV7-2 and TRBJ1-2, with D hard to call. The CDR3 extends over 12 amino acids. Germline CDR1 is SGHTA and CDR2 is FQGNSA. Trimming removed 1 base from V and 2 bases from J, with 2 bases in between. CDR3 DNA: TGTGCCAGCAGCTTAGGGAACTATGGCTACACCTTC. Amino acids: CASSLGNYGYTF.

This sequence joins TRBV12-5 and TRBJ1-1; D possibly corresponds to TRBD1 (6 bases). Germline V gene sequence: CDR1 LGHNT, CDR2 FRNRAP. The CDR3 runs 12 residues. V shed 1 base and J shed 8 bases, with 8 bases lying between them. The DNA of the CDR3 is TGTGCTAGTGGTTTGGACGACAGGGAAGCTTTCTTT. This encodes CASGLDDREAFF. Drawing the rest from reference TRBV12-5 and TRBJ1-1, the complete variable domain is DARVTQTPRHKVTEMGQEVTMRCQPILGHNTVFWYRQTMMQGLELLAYFRNRAPLDDSGMPKDRFSAEMPDATLATLKIQPSEPRDSAVYFCASGLDDREAFFGQGTRLTVV.

This chain links TRBV27 with TRBJ2-5; a weak D match, TRBD2 (5 bases). Germline V gene lookup returns CDR1 MNHEY and CDR2 SMNVEV (reference sequence). This CDR3 has 12 residues. V was trimmed by 6 bases and J by 5 bases, leaving 10 bases between them. The CDR3 coding sequence is TGTGCCAGCAGGGGAGTGGCGGAGACCCAGTACTTC. Its translation is CASRGVAETQYF.

V and J are TRBV9 and TRBJ2-1; 10 bases match TRBD2. J was trimmed by 2 bases and V by 4 bases; bases with no gene match: 6. The germline gives CDR1 SGDLS, CDR2 YYNGEE. This CDR3 spans 16 amino acids. As DNA, the CDR3 is TGTGCCAGCAGCCCCTGGACTAGCGGTACCTACAATGAGCAGTTCTTC. Translating gives CASSPWTSGTYNEQFF.

This chain links TRBV7-2 with TRBJ2-2; 13 bases match TRBD2. Trimming took 4 bases from V and 6 from J; bases not matched to a gene: 8. The CDR3 runs 17 residues. CDR1 and CDR2 from the germline V gene are SGHTA and FQGNSA. The CDR3 DNA follows: TGTGCCAGCAGCTCCCAGGGACTAGCGGGATCGGCCGGGGAGCTGTTTTTT. It is translated as CASSSQGLAGSAGELFF.

CDR3 protein: CASRGLLEYSSYNEQFF. The CDR3 DNA is TGTGCCAGCAGAGGACTCCTGGAGTACAGCTCCTACAATGAGCAGTTCTTC. This chain connects TRBV28 to TRBJ2-1; weak D call: TRBD2 (5 bases). CDR1 and CDR2 from the germline V gene are MDHEN and SYDVKM. The CDR3 loop spans 17 amino acids. Trimming took off 6 bases at V and 0 bases at J, with 18 bases between the two ends.

V usage is TRBV6-6 and J usage is TRBJ1-2; the D is unclear. Germline V lookup: CDR1 MNHNY, CDR2 SVGAGI (reference sequence). The V end was cut by 1 base, the J end by 7 bases, with 7 bases between. The CDR3 totals 12 residues. DNA for the CDR3: TGTGCCAGCAGTTACTTGAGTGTTGGCTACACCTTC. This translates into CASSYLSVGYTF.